Shown below are 12 T cell receptor beta chains from a single sample sequenced in a study of PD-L1 blockade in urothelial cancer. Assay: immunoSEQ multiplex PCR; the TCRdb copy retains only in-frame clones and omits some. The table lists roughly 74,000 clones, 87% of them singletons. The sample in question was PBMCs, obtained around atezolizumab (anti-PD-L1) treatment. The source of these receptors is a woman in her sixties or seventies with urothelial cancer.

The gene calls are TRBV6-5 and TRBJ1-2; 10 nucleotides line up with TRBD1. J lost 8 bases, V lost 2 bases, and 5 bases had no gene match. CDR1 is MNHEY, CDR2 SVGAGI, per germline. This CDR3 has 14 amino acids. The CDR3 DNA sequence: TGTGCCAGCAGTTACACCGGGACAGGGGTCGGCTACACCTTC. Its translation is CASSYTGTGVGYTF.

The rearrangement joins TRBV6-6 to TRBJ1-1, with D possibly matching TRBD1 (5 bases). The CDR3 loop spans 13 amino acids. Trimming took 6 bases from V and 4 from J, leaving 12 bases between them. Germline V gives CDR1 MNHNY, CDR2 SVGAGI (reference sequence). The CDR3 sequence is CASSLRGGTEAFF. The CDR3 nucleotides are TGTGCCAGCAGCCTTCGGGGGGGCACTGAAGCTTTCTTT.

The chain links TRBV5-6 to TRBJ2-3; 11 bases align to TRBD2. Looked up from germline, CDR1 is SGHDT and CDR2 is YYEEEE. The CDR3 spans 18 residues. V lost 3 bases and J lost 0; bases outside the gene matches: 9. CDR3 nucleotide sequence: TGTGCCAGCAGCTCAACCTTAGCGGGAGGGGATAGCACAGATACGCAGTATTTT. Translated: CASSSTLAGGDSTDTQYF.

The sample holds one count of this clone. V gene TRBV7-2 combines with J gene TRBJ2-1, with 7 bases lining up with TRBD2. After removal of 2 bases from V and 5 bases from J, the junction contained 3 bases not matched to a gene. The CDR3 has 14 amino acids. The germline CDR1 and CDR2 sequences are SGHTA and FQGNSA. For the CDR3, the DNA is TGTGCCAGCAGCTTATCGGGGGGACACAATGAGCAGTTCTTC. It translates to CASSLSGGHNEQFF.

The V gene is TRBV7-9, the J gene TRBJ2-6, with TRBD1 identical over 9 bases. Germline CDR1 is SEHNR and CDR2 is FQNEAQ (reference sequence). V was pared by 7 bases and J by 1 base, with 11 bases of the junction left unmatched. The CDR3 sequence is 18 residues long. CDR3 DNA sequence: TGTGCCAGCATGCCTGTGAGGACAGGGGTTTCTGGGGCCAACGTCCTGACTTTC. The encoded protein is CASMPVRTGVSGANVLTF.

The genes are TRBV5-6 and TRBJ2-5; 7 positions agree with TRBD2. The junction had 3 bases not matched to a gene; V was cut back by 2 bases and J by 5 bases. Germline V lookup: CDR1 SGHDT, CDR2 YYEEEE. CDR3 size: 13 residues. CDR3 DNA: TGTGCCAGCAGCTTTTTCGGGGGGGAGACCCAGTACTTC. This translates into CASSFFGGETQYF.

The chain is built from TRBV7-9 and TRBJ1-2, with 8 bases aligning to TRBD1. The V and J ends lost 5 bases and 4 bases, in that order; junction bases with no gene match: 12. The CDR3 length is 16 residues. Germline V gene data show CDR1 as SEHNR and CDR2 as FQNEAQ (reference sequence). The CDR3 nucleotides are TGTGCCAGCAGCGAACGTCAGGGGGCGCCGAGCTATGGCTACACCTTC. Translating it yields CASSERQGAPSYGYTF.

The V gene is TRBV5-8, the J gene TRBJ2-4; 9 bases are a match to TRBD1. CDR3 length: 15 amino acids. The V gene's germline CDR1 is SGHTS and CDR2 YDEGEE. Trimming cost V 2 bases and J 8 bases; bases outside gene matches: 8. CDR3 DNA sequence: TGTGCCAGCAGCTTTGGGGATCGGGACAGGGACATTCAGTACTTC. Translating it yields CASSFGDRDRDIQYF.

The chain joins TRBV11-3 to TRBJ1-1; no definite D call. The CDR3 contains 13 residues. V lost 2 bases to trimming and J lost 0 bases, with 4 bases between them. Germline V lookup: CDR1 SGHNT, CDR2 YENEEA. The CDR3 DNA reads as TGTGCCAGCAGCTTATTCTTGAACACTGAAGCTTTCTTT. It is translated as CASSLFLNTEAFF.

The chain employs TRBV27 and TRBJ2-7; 9 bases align to TRBD1. CDR1 is MNHEY and CDR2 is SMNVEV in the germline V gene (reference sequence). CDR3 length equals 15 residues. V lost 2 bases to trimming and J lost 1 base; unmatched junction nucleotides: 3. CDR3 coding DNA: TGTGCCAGCAGTTTAGGGACAGGGTGGTCCTACGAGCAGTACTTC. Amino acids: CASSLGTGWSYEQYF.

The genes are TRBV28 and TRBJ1-4; 7 nucleotides agree with TRBD1. This CDR3 region has 13 residues. Germline assignment: CDR1 MDHEN and CDR2 SYDVKM. J lost 3 bases, V lost 7 bases, and 2 bases had no gene match. The CDR3, as DNA: TGTGCCAGCACCGGGACAGCTAATGAAAAACTGTTTTTT. Amino acid sequence: CASTGTANEKLFF.

This clone occurred once. The V and J genes are TRBV5-1 and TRBJ1-2; 11 bases map to TRBD1. Germline CDR1 is SGHRS and CDR2 is YFSETQ. The CDR3 extends over 14 amino acids. With V trimmed by 4 bases and J by 6 bases, 5 bases remained unmatched. The CDR3 here is CASSKGQGADGYTF. CDR3 in DNA: TGCGCCAGCAGCAAAGGACAGGGGGCGGATGGCTACACCTTC.